This T cell receptor beta chain emerged from a study of blood T cells in healthy people across ages. V lost 5 bases and J 10 bases, leaving 17 bases between the germline ends. This CDR3 is built from 13 residues. Findings and caveats of the study: The study could not conclusively compare naive and antigen-experienced cells, given its unsorted PBMCs.

Details on this clonotype: What it recognizes is unknown. A much larger clone lies a single base off, so this may be a read error.

Primed by a sample-barcoded 5' primer and a J-beta primer mix, a second PCR proceeded for roughly 6 to 12 cycles. Tagging of each cDNA molecule was performed by a template-switch adaptor with 12 random nucleotides. Every sample gave at least 3 million paired-end reads containing CDR3. Each CDR3 protein is one row after TCRdb ran MiXCR on the 5' RACE reads. Of roughly 1.5 million distinct CDR3 sequences in the sample, approximately 42% are singletons; the top ten hold under 5%. The sequence was obtained from a woman in her late teens or twenties in good health. The specimen was blood. The chain recombines TRBV12-3 or TRBV12-4 with TRBJ1-2; possible D gene TRBD1, 5 bases. CDR3 protein: CASSLNSGADYTF. The CDR3 nucleotides are TGTGCCAGCAGTCTCAATAGTGGGGCGGACTACACCTTC.